The following is a T cell receptor (beta chain) sequence with its context. The sample belongs to a study of T cell changes during pregnancy in multiple sclerosis. Looked up from germline, CDR1 is SGHTA and CDR2 is FQGNSA. CDR3 length: 15 residues. The V gene end was trimmed by 5 bases and the J gene end by 7 bases; junction bases not matched to a gene: 12. Here immunoSEQ multiplex PCR was the method, and the copy in TCRdb shows in-frame clones only, minus some. The repertoire holds some 30,000 clones, with nearly 90% as singletons. This specimen was CD4+ T cells from peripheral blood mononuclear cells, taken in the third trimester of pregnancy. The J gene is TRBJ2-7, the V gene TRBV7-2, with 9 bases matching TRBD2. This receptor was taken from a female donor in good health, enrolled as a control in a pregnancy study. The DNA for the CDR3 is TGTGCCAGCAGCCCAGTCGGGACTAGCTCTCGGGAGCAGTACTTC. Protein: CASSPVGTSSREQYF.